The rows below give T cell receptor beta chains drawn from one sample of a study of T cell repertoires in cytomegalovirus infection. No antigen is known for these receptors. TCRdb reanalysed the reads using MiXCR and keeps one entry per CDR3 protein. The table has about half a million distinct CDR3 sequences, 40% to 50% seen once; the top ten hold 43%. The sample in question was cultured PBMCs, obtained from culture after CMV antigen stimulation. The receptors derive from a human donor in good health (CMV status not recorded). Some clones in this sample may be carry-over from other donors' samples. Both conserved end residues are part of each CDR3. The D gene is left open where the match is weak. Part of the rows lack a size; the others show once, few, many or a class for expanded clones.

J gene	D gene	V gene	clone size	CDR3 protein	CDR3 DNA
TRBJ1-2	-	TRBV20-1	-	CSARGFGGYTF	TGCAGTGCTAGAGGGTTTGGGGGCTACACCTTC
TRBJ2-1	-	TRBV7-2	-	CASGASSVEQFF	TGTGCCAGCGGTGCCTCTAGCGTTGAGCAGTTCTTC
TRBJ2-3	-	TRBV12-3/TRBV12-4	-	CASSLDSSTQYF	TGTGCCAGCAGTTTAGACAGCAGTACGCAGTATTTT
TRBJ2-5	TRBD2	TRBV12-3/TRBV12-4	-	CASSLNTGRFGETQYF	TGTGCCAGCAGTTTAAATACCGGGAGGTTCGGAGAGACCCAGTACTTC
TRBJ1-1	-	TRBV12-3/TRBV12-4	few	CATLRGHPGGTEAFF	TGTGCCACCCTGAGGGGTCACCCCGGGGGCACTGAAGCTTTCTTT
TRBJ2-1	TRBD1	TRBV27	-	CASSLRDRGSREQFF	TGTGCCAGCAGTTTACGGGACAGGGGATCGAGGGAGCAGTTCTTC
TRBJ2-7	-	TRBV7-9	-	CASSFVGSSYEQYF	TGTGCCAGCAGCTTCGTCGGCAGTTCCTACGAGCAGTACTTC
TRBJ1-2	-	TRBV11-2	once	CASSSRDFSYGYTF	TGTGCCAGCAGCAGCAGGGACTTCTCCTATGGCTACACCTTC
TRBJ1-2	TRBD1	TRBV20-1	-	CSASPLQGNYGYTF	TGCAGTGCTAGCCCCCTACAGGGGAACTATGGCTACACCTTC
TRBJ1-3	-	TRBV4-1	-	CASSQDPRGGHTIYF	TGCGCCAGCAGCCAAGATCCCAGGGGCGGGCACACCATATATTTT
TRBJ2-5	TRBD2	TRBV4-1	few	CASSQATGLAQETQYF	TGCGCCAGCAGCCAAGCTACTGGACTAGCCCAAGAGACCCAGTACTTC
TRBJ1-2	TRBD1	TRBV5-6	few	CASSLDPGTGVYGYTF	TGTGCCAGCAGCTTGGATCCAGGGACAGGGGTGTATGGCTACACCTTC
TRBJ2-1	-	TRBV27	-	CASSLSAGGPYYNEQFF	TGTGCCAGCAGTTTATCGGCAGGAGGGCCTTACTACAATGAGCAGTTCTTC
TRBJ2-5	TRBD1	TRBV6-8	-	CASRPRDSFQETQYF	TGTGCCAGCAGACCTCGGGACAGCTTCCAAGAGACCCAGTACTTC
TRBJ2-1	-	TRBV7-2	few	CASSPEDVRQFF	TGTGCCAGCAGTCCCGAGGACGTTAGGCAGTTCTTC
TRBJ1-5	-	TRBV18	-	CASSPEKGNQPQHF	TGTGCCAGCTCACCGGAGAAAGGCAATCAGCCCCAGCATTTT
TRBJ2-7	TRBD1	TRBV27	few	CASSLSAGGGSYEQYF	TGTGCCAGCAGTTTATCGGCAGGGGGCGGCTCCTACGAGCAGTACTTC
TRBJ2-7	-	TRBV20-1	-	CSAQPYQGPLGQYF	TGCAGTGCCCAACCGTATCAGGGCCCGCTGGGGCAGTACTTC
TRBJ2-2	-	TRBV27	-	CASRGGPGTGELFF	TGTGCCAGCAGGGGTGGACCCGGCACCGGGGAGCTGTTTTTT
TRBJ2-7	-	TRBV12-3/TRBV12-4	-	CASSRNYGEQYF	TGTGCCAGCAGCCGGAATTATGGGGAGCAGTACTTC
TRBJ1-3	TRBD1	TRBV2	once	CASSGSGGSGNTIYF	TGTGCCAGCAGTGGGTCAGGGGGATCTGGAAACACCATATATTTT
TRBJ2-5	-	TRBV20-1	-	CSARDTRTEETQYF	TGCAGTGCTAGAGATACGAGGACCGAAGAGACCCAGTACTTC
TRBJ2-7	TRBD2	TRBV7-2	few	CASSVSGTYEQYF	TGTGCCAGCAGCGTTAGCGGGACCTACGAGCAGTACTTC
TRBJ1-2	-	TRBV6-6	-	CASNNRVASYGYTF	TGTGCCAGCAATAACAGGGTGGCGAGCTATGGCTACACCTTC
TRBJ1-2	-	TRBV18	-	CASSPLNPWDRQTYGYTF	TGTGCCAGCTCACCACTCAACCCCTGGGACCGCCAAACCTATGGCTACACCTTC
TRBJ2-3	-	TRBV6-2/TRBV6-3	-	CASSYALGVDTQYF	TGTGCCAGCAGTTACGCATTAGGGGTTGATACGCAGTATTTT
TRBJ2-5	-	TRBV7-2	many	CASSLGWETQYF	TGTGCCAGCAGCTTGGGTTGGGAGACCCAGTACTTC
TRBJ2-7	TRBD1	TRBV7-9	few	CASSSSGTGLTYEQYF	TGTGCCAGCAGCTCATCCGGGACAGGACTTACCTACGAGCAGTACTTC
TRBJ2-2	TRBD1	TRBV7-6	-	CASSFRTGVNTGELFF	TGTGCCAGCAGCTTCAGGACAGGGGTTAACACCGGGGAGCTGTTTTTT
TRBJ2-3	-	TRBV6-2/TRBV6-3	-	CASKRGGLGTDTQYF	TGTGCCAGCAAGAGAGGAGGTCTAGGCACAGATACGCAGTATTTT
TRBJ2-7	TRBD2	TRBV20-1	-	CSARDQEREGYEQYF	TGCAGTGCTAGAGATCAGGAGCGGGAGGGGTACGAGCAGTACTTC